One sample yielded the 16 T cell receptor beta chains listed below, sequenced in a study of CD8 T cells in Susac syndrome. After extraction with the RNeasy kit, 0.5 to 1 ug of the RNA was reverse transcribed using random hexamers. Each CDR3 protein gets one entry after TCRdb re-called the immunoSEQ multiplex PCR reads with MiXCR. This table holds about 290,000 distinct CDR3 sequences, approximately 91% found once. Sequenced: CD8+ T cells from PBMCs. These receptors were collected from a human donor with multiple sclerosis.

This chain uses TRBV9 with TRBJ1-5; 7 bases are shared with TRBD1. Germline CDR1 and CDR2: SGDLS and YYNGEE. J gave up 7 bases and V 0 bases, and 10 bases lay outside the gene matches. The CDR3 length is 16 residues. The CDR3 loop is CASSVGATGHGQPQHF. The CDR3 coding sequence is TGTGCCAGCAGCGTAGGGGCGACAGGGCATGGACAGCCCCAGCATTTT.

The V gene is TRBV3-1, the J gene TRBJ2-5; maybe TRBD1 (7 bases). The V and J ends lost 5 bases and 3 bases respectively, with 22 bases between them. The CDR3 loop spans 17 amino acids. Germline CDR1 is LGHDT and CDR2 is YNNKEL (reference sequence). CDR3 nucleotide sequence: TGTGCCAGCAGCTCTACCCCGGAGGGACAGTTTAAAGAGACCCAGTACTTC. Encoded protein: CASSSTPEGQFKETQYF.

The chain recombines TRBV24-1 with TRBJ2-2; tentatively, D is TRBD1 (6 bases). The CDR3 length is 16 residues. The germline CDR1 and CDR2 sequences are KGHDR and SFDVKD. The V end lost 8 bases, the J end lost 1 base, and 16 bases lay between the germline ends. CDR3 amino acids: CATKGGATENTGELFF. In DNA form, the CDR3 reads TGTGCCACCAAAGGGGGAGCCACAGAGAACACCGGGGAGCTGTTTTTT.

The chain is built from TRBV11-2 and TRBJ1-1; possible D gene TRBD1, 5 bases. This CDR3 region has 12 residues. CDR1 is SGHAT and CDR2 is FQNNGV in the germline V gene. Trimming left V 4 bases short and J 7 bases short, with 10 bases between. CDR3 DNA sequence: TGTGCCAGCAGCTGGATTGGGGGTGAAGCTTTCTTT. It yields the protein CASSWIGGEAFF.

This chain joins TRBV27 and TRBJ1-5, with D unclear. The CDR3 length is 13 residues. The V and J ends lost 2 bases and 5 bases respectively, with 7 bases between them. Germline V lookup: CDR1 MNHEY, CDR2 SMNVEV (reference sequence). This chain's CDR3 is CASSLGRDQPQHF. The DNA for the CDR3 is TGTGCCAGCAGTTTAGGCCGGGATCAGCCCCAGCATTTT.

As regards this clonotype: Germline and junction disagree at one end, which may indicate a read error. The CDR3 reads CASSQGRGPYEQYF. The CDR3 DNA sequence: TGTGCCAGCAGCCAAGGCAGGGGACCCTACGAGCAGTACTTC. The chain combines TRBV4-3 with TRBJ2-7; tentatively, D is TRBD1 (6 bases). CDR1 and CDR2 from the germline V gene are LGHNA and YSLEER. The CDR3 is 14 amino acids.

This clonotype was seen a few times. The rearrangement joins TRBV28 to TRBJ2-7; no definite D call. Germline V gene data show CDR1 as MDHEN and CDR2 as SYDVKM. The V gene lost 4 bases and the J gene lost 6 bases, with 7 bases spanning the gap. CDR3 length: 11 amino acids. The CDR3 sequence is CASSSLVEQYF. CDR3 nucleotides: TGTGCCAGCAGTTCCTTGGTCGAGCAGTACTTC.

V gene TRBV19 combines with J gene TRBJ2-1, with 7 positions matching TRBD2. The CDR3 sequence is 15 residues long. V lost 9 bases, J lost 10 bases, and 18 bases stayed unmatched. CDR1 and CDR2 (germline): LNHDA, SQIVND (reference sequence). Here the CDR3 reads CARGGGSGLQWEQFF. The CDR3 DNA is TGTGCCAGGGGCGGGGGTAGCGGATTGCAGTGGGAGCAGTTCTTC.

The rearrangement links TRBV28 to TRBJ2-7, with D perhaps TRBD2 (6 bases). V lost 6 bases, J lost 2 bases, and 17 bases lay in between. The CDR3 has 15 residues. CDR1 is MDHEN, CDR2 SYDVKM, per germline. CDR3 loop: CASRLEEGLTYEQYF. In DNA form, the CDR3 reads TGTGCCAGCAGGCTAGAGGAGGGATTAACCTACGAGCAGTACTTC.

The J gene is TRBJ1-2, the V gene TRBV5-4, with 9 positions matching TRBD1. Germline lookup yields CDR1 SGHNT and CDR2 YYREEE (reference sequence). CDR3 length: 16 residues. The trim removed 4 bases at V and 4 bases at J, leaving 11 bases unmatched. DNA of the CDR3: TGTGCCAGCAGCATTGGGGACAGGGCAAGTATCTATGGCTACACCTTC. It specifies CASSIGDRASIYGYTF.

The chain recombines TRBV30 with TRBJ2-1, with 8 bases aligning to TRBD2. Germline trimming cut 4 bases from V and 10 bases from J; bases unmatched to any gene: 3. The CDR3 is 11 amino acids. Germline V lookup: CDR1 GTSNPN, CDR2 SVGIG (reference sequence). The CDR3 sequence: CAWTRLAEQFF. DNA for the CDR3: TGTGCCTGGACTAGACTAGCGGAGCAGTTCTTC.

V gene TRBV3-1 combines with J gene TRBJ2-1; D is uncertain. Germline lookup yields CDR1 LGHDT and CDR2 YNNKEL (reference sequence). Trimming took off 3 bases at V and 3 bases at J, with 3 bases between the two ends. The CDR3 extends over 12 amino acids. DNA of the CDR3: TGTGCCAGCAGCCAGGACTACAATGAGCAGTTCTTC. Translated: CASSQDYNEQFF.

This clonotype was seen just once. V gene TRBV19 combines with J gene TRBJ1-2; no reliable D call. There are 11 residues in the CDR3. Germline CDR1 and CDR2: LNHDA and SQIVND (reference sequence). V lost 5 bases and J lost 9, with 10 bases in between. The CDR3 coding sequence is TGTGCCAGTAGTCCGGGGTGGAGCTACACCTTC. It translates to CASSPGWSYTF.

This chain uses TRBV4-2 with TRBJ2-1; 12 bases agree with TRBD2. The CDR3 loop spans 21 amino acids. Trimming removed 0 bases from V and 5 bases from J; junction bases left unmatched: 17. Looked up from germline, CDR1 is LGHNA and CDR2 is YNFKEQ. CDR3 protein: CASSQEIQGLAGGPADNEQFF. The CDR3 nucleotides are TGTGCCAGCAGCCAAGAGATTCAGGGGCTAGCGGGAGGGCCTGCCGACAATGAGCAGTTCTTC.

The chain carries TRBV20-1 and TRBJ2-1, with 13 bases aligning to TRBD2. Germline-derived CDR1 and CDR2 are DFQATT and SNEGSKA (reference sequence). The CDR3 loop spans 14 amino acids. The V gene end was trimmed by 4 bases and the J gene end by 5 bases; junction bases not matched to a gene: 2. The CDR3: CSATGTSGDNEQFF. The CDR3 bases are TGCAGTGCTACCGGGACTAGCGGGGACAATGAGCAGTTCTTC.

V is TRBV7-2 and J is TRBJ1-4, with D tentatively TRBD1 (6 bases). The V end lost 4 bases, the J end lost 8 bases, and 17 bases lay between the germline ends. There are 15 residues in the CDR3. The germline gives CDR1 SGHTA, CDR2 FQGNSA. Written as DNA, the CDR3 is TGTGCCAGCAGCTCCTACAGGGAATTGGAGGAAAAACTGTTTTTT. It codes for CASSSYRELEEKLFF. Complete variable domain (other parts from reference TRBV7-2 and TRBJ1-4): GAGVSQSPSNKVTEKGKDVELRCDPISGHTALYWYRQSLGQGLEFLIYFQGNSAPDKSGLPSDRFSAERTGGSVSTLTIQRTQQEDSAVYLCASSSYRELEEKLFFGSGTQLSVL.